This record concerns one T cell receptor (beta chain) sequence. What it recognizes is unknown. Germline CDR1 reads MNHEY; CDR2 reads SMNVEV (reference sequence). Trimming cost V 4 bases and J 5 bases, with 9 bases left between them. The CDR3 runs 14 residues. Using its own MiXCR run on the 5' RACE reads, TCRdb lists one record per CDR3 protein. This sample has fewer than 550,000 distinct CDR3 sequences; 20% occur once, and the top ten carry around 8.4%. This record comes from a study of T-cell memory formation after mild COVID-19. Study-wide results and caveats: Second-wave clones that peaked on day 37 lacked confirmed SARS-CoV-2 specificity. The finding that pre-infection memory included some responding clones suggested that cross-reactive memory joined.

Sequencing was performed on PBMCs or a T cell subset sorted from them (not recorded which). The receptor's source is an adult woman who had mild COVID-19 (a few samples of this study predate the infection). Cell type and time point are not known. The chain joins TRBV27 to TRBJ2-6; D may be TRBD1 or TRBD2 (5 bases each). This chain's CDR3 is CASSSGTRANVLTF. The CDR3 region has the DNA TGTGCCAGCAGTTCCGGGACCCGGGCCAACGTCCTGACTTTC.